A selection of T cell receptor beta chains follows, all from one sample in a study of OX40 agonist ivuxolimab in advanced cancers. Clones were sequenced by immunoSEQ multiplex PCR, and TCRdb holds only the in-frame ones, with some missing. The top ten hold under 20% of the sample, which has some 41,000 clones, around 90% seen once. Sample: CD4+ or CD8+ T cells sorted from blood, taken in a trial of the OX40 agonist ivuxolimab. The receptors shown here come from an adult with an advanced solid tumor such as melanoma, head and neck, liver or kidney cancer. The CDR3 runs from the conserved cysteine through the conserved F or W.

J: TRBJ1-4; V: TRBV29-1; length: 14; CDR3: CSACRDRGHEKLFF
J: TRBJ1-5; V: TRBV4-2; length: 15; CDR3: CASSPNVNSNQPQHF
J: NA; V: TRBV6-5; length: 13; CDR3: CASSLTVLYEQYF
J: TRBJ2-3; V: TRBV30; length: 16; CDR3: CAWSVAGGAGTDTQYF
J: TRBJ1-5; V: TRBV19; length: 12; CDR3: CASRQINQPQHF
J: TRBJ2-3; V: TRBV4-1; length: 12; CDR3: CASSQYPDTQYF
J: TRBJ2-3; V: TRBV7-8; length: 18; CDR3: CASSLVRALAGVTDTQYF
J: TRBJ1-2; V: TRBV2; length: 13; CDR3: CASGMSGVNGYTF
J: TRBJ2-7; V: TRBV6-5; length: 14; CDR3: CASSYGTDKYEQYF
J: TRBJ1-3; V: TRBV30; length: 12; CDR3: CAWSVVGNTIYF
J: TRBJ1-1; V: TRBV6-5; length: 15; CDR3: CASSYTKSIYTEAFF
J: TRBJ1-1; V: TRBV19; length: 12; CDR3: CALPTLNTEAFF
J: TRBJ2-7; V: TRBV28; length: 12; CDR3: CASSQSSYEQYF
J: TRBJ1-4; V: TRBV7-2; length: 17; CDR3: CASSLVVAAATNEKLFF
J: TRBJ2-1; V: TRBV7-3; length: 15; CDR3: CASSVGLGGVHEQFF
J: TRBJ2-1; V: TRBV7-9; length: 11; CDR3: CASSSLSEQFF
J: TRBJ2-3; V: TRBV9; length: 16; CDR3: CASSVGGGGGTDTQYF
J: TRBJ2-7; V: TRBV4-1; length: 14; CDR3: CASSQPTWPSEQYF
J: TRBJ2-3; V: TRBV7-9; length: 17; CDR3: CASSSGLAGDNTDTQYF
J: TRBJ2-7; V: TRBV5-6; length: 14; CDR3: CASSFWQVPYEQYF
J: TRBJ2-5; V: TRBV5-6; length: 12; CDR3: CASSFPQETQYF
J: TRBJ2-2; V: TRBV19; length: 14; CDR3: CASSIGQNTGELFF
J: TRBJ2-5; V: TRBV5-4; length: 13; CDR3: CASSFFRGETQYF
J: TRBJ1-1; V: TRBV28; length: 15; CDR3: CASSLIGGADTEAFF
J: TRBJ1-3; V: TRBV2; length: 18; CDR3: CASSARYPRTAGGNTIYF
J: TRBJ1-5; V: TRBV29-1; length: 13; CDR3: CSVGQYSNQPQHF
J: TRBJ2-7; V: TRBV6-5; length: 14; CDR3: CASSHTGQGYEQYF
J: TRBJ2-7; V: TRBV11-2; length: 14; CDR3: CASSFTGTGYEQYF
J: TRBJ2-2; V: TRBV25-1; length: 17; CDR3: CASSEWGLAGNTGELFF
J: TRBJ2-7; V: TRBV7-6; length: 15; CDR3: CASSLEALKGYEQYF
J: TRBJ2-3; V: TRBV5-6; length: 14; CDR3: CASSLMARPDTQYF
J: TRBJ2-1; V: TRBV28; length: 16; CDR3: CASTGLAGGQSDEQFF
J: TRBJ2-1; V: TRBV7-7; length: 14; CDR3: CASQPIAGHNEQFF
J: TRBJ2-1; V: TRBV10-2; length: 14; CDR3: CASSPIEKYPEQFF
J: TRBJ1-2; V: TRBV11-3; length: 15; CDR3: CASSFGTPDINGYTF
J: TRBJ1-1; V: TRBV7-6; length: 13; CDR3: CASSLVTGIEAFF
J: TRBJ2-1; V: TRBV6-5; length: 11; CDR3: CASSYSNEQFF
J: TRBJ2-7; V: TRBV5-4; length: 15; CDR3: CASSPPTGIPYEQYF
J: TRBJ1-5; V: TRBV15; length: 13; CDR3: CATGGGLGQPQHF
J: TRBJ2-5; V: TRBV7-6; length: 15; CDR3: CASSSGRGLSETQYF
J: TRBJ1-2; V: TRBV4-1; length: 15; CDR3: CASSQGRGSPYGYTF
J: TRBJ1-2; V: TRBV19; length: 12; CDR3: CASRTGRYGYTF
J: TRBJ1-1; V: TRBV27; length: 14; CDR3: CASSFDSVNTEAFF
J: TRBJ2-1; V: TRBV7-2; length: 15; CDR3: CASSLAGSTADEQFF
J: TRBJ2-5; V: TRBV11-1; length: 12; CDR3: CASRGIVETQYF
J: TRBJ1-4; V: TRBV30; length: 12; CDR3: CAWSSLGEKLFF
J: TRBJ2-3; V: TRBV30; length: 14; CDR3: CAWRLGGGTDTQYF
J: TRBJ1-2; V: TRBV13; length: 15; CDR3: CASSLATLGDYGYTF
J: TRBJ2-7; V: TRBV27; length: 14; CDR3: CASSLGGGHYEQYF
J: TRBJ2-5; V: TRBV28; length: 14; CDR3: CATKTGTGVETQYF